The sequence of this T cell receptor beta chain was determined in a study of T cells expressing NK-cell markers. Study-wide findings and caveats: In more than five donors, dominant CD3+CD56+NKG2C+ clonotypes ranked among the top 10 CD8+ clonotypes.

As to this clonotype: Its antigen remains unknown.

TCRdb re-called the 5' RACE reads and catalogs CDR3 proteins one per entry, DNA excluded. The sample totals 440,000 or so distinct CDR3 sequences. Specimen: blood T cells: a sorted CD56 or NKG2C T cell subset, CD4+ or CD8+ T cells, or bulk PBMC T cells (not recorded which). This TCR came from a woman between 18 and 70 years old in good health.

The chain's CDR3 is CASSHRGTSAYEQYF. The chain combines TRBV6-2 or TRBV6-3 with TRBJ2-7; there is no DNA to check the TCRdb D call of TRBD1. Germline CDR1 MNHEY, CDR2 SVGEGT. The CDR3 length is 15 residues.